The 30 T cell receptor beta chains below were found in one sample sequenced in a study of tumor-infiltrating lymphocytes in primary liver carcinoma. Starting material for RNA and DNA co-extraction consisted of about 17-32 mg of unsorted bulk tissue. TCR beta cDNA was made from 500 ng total RNA with a constant-region primer. Modified slightly, ARM-PCR produced TCR beta libraries over three nested multiplex PCR rounds. Primers for the first two PCR rounds were TRBV1-TRBV30 forward primers and a C-beta reverse primer (around 10 cycles per round). TCRdb fed the multiplex PCR reads into MiXCR, producing one record per CDR3 protein. The sample holds around 120,000 distinct CDR3 sequences; around 62% are singletons and the top ten take approximately 9.9%. The specimen was liver tumor tissue from sampling region 1. Subset denoted: tumor region T1, superior pole. Receptors were obtained from a woman aged 60-75 years with primary liver carcinoma and hepatitis B virus infection.

Worth noting for this clonotype: An end of the junction does not agree with germline; a read error may underlie this. Here the CDR3 reads CASSSSLGSYSEQFF. The CDR3, as DNA: TGTGCCAGCAGCTCATCCCTCGGCTCCTACAGTGAGCAGTTCTTT. The chain has TRBV11-3 and TRBJ2-1; no clear D. The length of the CDR3 is 15 residues. Germline V gene data show CDR1 as SGHNT and CDR2 as YENEEA.

A remark on this clonotype: A much larger clone lies a single base off, so this may be a read error. V usage is TRBV6-5 and J usage is TRBJ2-2; 8 nucleotides match TRBD1. The CDR3 extends over 14 amino acids. The V segment lost 5 bases and the J segment 9 bases; nucleotides outside the gene matches: 8. Germline CDR1 and CDR2: MNHEY and SVGAGI. CDR3 coding DNA: TGTGCCAGCAGTCCGGACAGGGAGGCCTGGGAGCTGTTTTTT. This translates into CASSPDREAWELFF.

Note on this clonotype: This CDR3 is missing its conserved last phenylalanine or tryptophan, likely due to a read error. The chain links TRBV11-3 to TRBJ2-2; tentatively, D is TRBD1 (6 bases). Per the germline V gene, CDR1 is SGHNT and CDR2 is YENEEA. The CDR3 spans 15 residues. The CDR3 DNA follows: TGTGCCAACAGCCCCTCGTGGGGGCACACCGGGGAGCTGTTTTAT. Amino acids: CANSPSWGHTGELFY.

This clonotype was observed at least ten times. The rearrangement joins TRBV12-3 or TRBV12-4 to TRBJ1-1, with D uncertain. The CDR3 has 13 amino acids. The V end lost 5 bases, the J end lost 1 base, and 8 bases lay between the germline ends. CDR3 residues: CASSARGNTEAFF. The CDR3 nucleotides are TGTGCCAGCAGTGCCCGGGGGAACACTGAAGCTTTCTTT.

About this clonotype: A clone one base away is much larger, so this may be a read error. The chain carries TRBV6-5 and TRBJ2-6, with TRBD1 identical over 9 bases. The germline gives CDR1 MNHEY, CDR2 SVGAGI. CDR3 length: 17 amino acids. CDR3 residues: CASSLTGTGMGANVMTF. CDR3 nucleotide sequence: TGTGCCAGCAGTTTAACCGGGACAGGGATGGGGGCCAACGTCATGACTTTC.

To note about this clonotype: A much larger clone differs by one base, so this may be a read error. CDR3 sequence: CTSTQEWTEGAFQETQYF. The CDR3 coding sequence is TGTACCAGCACCCAAGAGTGGACGGAGGGGGCGTTTCAAGAGACCCAGTACTTC. The genes are TRBV6-1 and TRBJ2-5; TRBD1 might be the D (7 bases). The CDR3 has 18 residues. Germline lookup yields CDR1 MNHNS and CDR2 SASEGT.

Worth noting for this clonotype: A read error may account for a junction end that differs from germline. V usage is TRBV29-1 and J usage is TRBJ2-1, with 10 bases lining up with TRBD2. This CDR3 has 15 residues. Germline V CDR1 and CDR2: SQVTM, ANQGSEA. The CDR3 sequence is CSAEDGNSGGNDQFF. CDR3 sequence (DNA): TGCAGCGCTGAAGATGGTAATAGCGGGGGGAATGACCAGTTCTTC.

This clonotype appeared a few times. The V call is TRBV7-9, the J call TRBJ2-7, with 9 bases identical to TRBD1. V shed 5 bases, J shed 7 bases, and the junction held 6 bases outside the gene matches. Germline V CDR1 and CDR2: SEHNR, FQNEAQ (reference sequence). There are 13 residues in the CDR3. The CDR3 loop reads CASSRPGTGEQYF. CDR3 nucleotides: TGTGCCAGCAGCCGCCCCGGGACAGGGGAGCAGTACTTC.

This clonotype showed up many times. CDR3 bases: TGTGCCAGCAGCTTTTCGTCGTCGCGCAGGGGCTATGGCTACACCTTC. Translation: CASSFSSSRRGYGYTF. The chain is built from TRBV5-6 and TRBJ1-2, with D tentatively TRBD1 (6 bases). This CDR3 contains 16 residues. V was trimmed by 2 bases and J by 4 bases, leaving 18 bases between them. In germline, CDR1 is SGHDT, CDR2 YYEEEE.

Concerning this clonotype itself: One end of the junction fails to match germline, which may point to a read error. The rearrangement links TRBV11-2 to TRBJ2-1, with a possible D match to TRBD2 (5 bases). This CDR3 spans 17 amino acids. Germline V gene data show CDR1 as SGHAT and CDR2 as FQNNGV. The CDR3 region has the DNA TGTGCCAGCAGCCCTCCAGCTACTAGTATAATGTTCGATGAACAGTTCTTC. The encoded protein is CASSPPATSIMFDEQFF.

On this clonotype itself: The germline gene is not matched at one end of the junction; a read error may be the cause. The chain carries TRBV4-2 and TRBJ2-3; 7 bases fit TRBD1. Germline loops: CDR1 LGHNA, CDR2 YNFKEQ. The CDR3 sequence is 16 residues long. For the CDR3, the DNA is TGTGCCAGCAGCCAAGGGCCGGGACAGATCACAGATACGCCGTATTTT. Amino acid sequence: CASSQGPGQITDTPYF.

As regards this clonotype: One end of the junction fails to match germline, which may point to a read error. The J gene is TRBJ2-7, the V gene TRBV4-1; 7 bases align to TRBD2. This CDR3 has 18 amino acids. From germline, CDR1 is MGHRA and CDR2 YSYEKL. Here the CDR3 reads CASGQDPPWGGSAYEQYF. The CDR3 DNA reads as TGCGCCAGCGGCCAAGACCCCCCATGGGGAGGGTCCGCGTACGAGCAGTACTTC.

A word on this clonotype: Compared with germline, one end of the junction differs, possibly owing to a read error. The chain is built from TRBV11-2 and TRBJ2-1; TRBD1 aligns across 8 bases. This CDR3 has 13 residues. Per germline, CDR1 SGHAT and CDR2 FQNNGV. The DNA of the CDR3 is TGCGCCAGCAGCTTAGACAGGGGCGGTGACCAGTTCTTC. This sequence encodes CASSLDRGGDQFF.

This clonotype appeared many times. The genes are TRBV4-1 and TRBJ1-5; D unclear. Germline V lookup: CDR1 MGHRA, CDR2 YSYEKL. V lost 3 bases to trimming and J lost 4 bases, with 7 bases between them. The CDR3 is 13 residues long. CDR3 amino acids: CASSHGQNQPQHF. The CDR3 DNA sequence: TGCGCCAGCAGCCATGGCCAGAATCAGCCCCAGCATTTT.

A few counts support this clonotype. A much larger clone differs by one base, so this may be a read error. In nucleotides, the CDR3 is TGTACCAGCAGCCAAGAATCTAGCGGGTACTCCTACAATGAGCAGTTCTTC. Protein sequence: CTSSQESSGYSYNEQFF. The chain couples TRBV4-2 to TRBJ2-1; 8 bases are a match to TRBD2. Germline V lookup: CDR1 LGHNA, CDR2 YNFKEQ. CDR3 length equals 17 residues.

The J gene is TRBJ2-7, the V gene TRBV10-1, with TRBD1 as a possible D gene (5 bases). Per germline, CDR1 WNHNN and CDR2 SYGVQD (reference sequence). V lost 0 bases to trimming and J lost 9 bases, with 12 bases between them. This CDR3 is 13 amino acids long. CDR3 nucleotides: TGCGCCAGCAGTGAGTCGACAAGGGGTATGCAGTACTTC. Translated, it gives CASSESTRGMQYF.

Concerning this clonotype: At one of its ends the junction is not consistent with the germline gene, which may arise from a read error. The chain uses TRBV24-1 and TRBJ2-7, with 7 bases that match TRBD1. The CDR3 loop spans 15 amino acids. Germline V gene lookup returns CDR1 KGHDR and CDR2 SFDVKD. CDR3 protein: CATSDPTTGSYEQCF. In DNA form, the CDR3 reads TGTGCCACCAGTGACCCAACGACAGGGTCCTACGAGCAGTGCTTC.

In regard to this clonotype: This sequence may be a read error, since a much larger clone differs from it by one base. The chain uses TRBV12-3 or TRBV12-4 and TRBJ2-3; weak D call: TRBD1 (5 bases). V was trimmed by 1 base and J by 6 bases, leaving 17 bases between them. This CDR3 has 16 residues. This chain's CDR3 is CASSLGVSQQVDTQYF. The CDR3 DNA is TGTGCCAGCAGTTTAGGAGTCTCCCAACAGGTTGATACGCAGTATTTT.

Comments on this clonotype: An end of the junction differs from the germline gene, which may be a read error. CDR3 residues: CASSEGPTGWTTNEELFF. CDR3 coding DNA: TGTGCCAGCAGCGAGGGCCCCACTGGGTGGACAACTAATGAAGAACTGTTTTTC. This chain links TRBV11-2 with TRBJ1-4; TRBD1 might be the D (5 bases). CDR3 length: 18 amino acids. Germline V gives CDR1 SGHAT, CDR2 FQNNGV.

This chain links TRBV28 with TRBJ1-2; a weak D match, TRBD1 (6 bases). The CDR3 extends over 16 amino acids. Trimming shortened V by 1 base and J by 8 bases, and 20 bases separated the two germline ends. Germline CDR1 reads MDHEN; CDR2 reads SYDVKM. CDR3 DNA sequence: TGTGCCAGCAGTTTATCGAGGGGGAGGGTGGTAATCGGCTACACCTTC. This codes for CASSLSRGRVVIGYTF.

In the case of this clonotype: Given a much more abundant clone one base away, this may be a read error. The chain uses TRBV29-1 and TRBJ2-7; D ambiguous. This CDR3 spans 12 amino acids. Trimming cost V 4 bases and J 4 bases, with 11 bases left between them. CDR1 SQVTM and CDR2 ANQGSEA come from the germline V gene. The CDR3 loop reads CSVGVTLYEQYF. The CDR3, as DNA: TGCAGCGTTGGTGTCACCTTATACGAGCAGTACTTC.

This clonotype was counted many times. The V call is TRBV11-2, the J call TRBJ2-1; 7 nucleotides agree with TRBD2. The CDR3 spans 17 residues. The trim removed 1 base at V and 0 bases at J, leaving 6 bases unmatched. CDR1 is SGHAT, CDR2 FQNNGV, per germline. CDR3 in DNA: TGTGCCAGCAGCTTAGTATGGGGCGGGAGCTCCTACAATGAGCAGTTCTTC. It translates to CASSLVWGGSSYNEQFF.

There are a few counts of this clonotype. One base away lies a much larger clone, so this may be a sequencing read error. The V gene is TRBV10-3, the J gene TRBJ1-6, with 9 bases aligning to TRBD1. Per germline, CDR1 ENHRY and CDR2 SYGVKD. The junction had 12 bases not matched to a gene; V was cut back by 6 bases and J by 9 bases. The CDR3 spans 16 residues. The CDR3, as DNA: TGTGCCATCAGCGAGACAGGGGGTGCAGGTAGTTCACCCCTCCACTTT. Residues: CAISETGGAGSSPLHF.

The J gene is TRBJ1-6, the V gene TRBV29-1, with D perhaps TRBD1 (5 bases). Per the germline V gene, CDR1 is SQVTM and CDR2 is ANQGSEA. CDR3 size: 14 residues. V lost 5 bases, J lost 9 bases, and 17 bases lay in between. CDR3 sequence reads: CSVTWWATGSPLHF. The CDR3 bases are TGCAGCGTTACATGGTGGGCTACAGGTTCACCCCTCCACTTT.

This clonotype has only one observation. The missing conserved phenylalanine or tryptophan at the end of this CDR3 makes a read error likely. The chain is built from TRBV11-3 and TRBJ2-4, with D perhaps TRBD1 or TRBD2 (5 bases each). The CDR3 is made up of 12 amino acids. V lost 8 bases to trimming and J lost 12 bases, with 17 bases between them. Germline CDR1 and CDR2: SGHNT and YENEEA. The CDR3 nucleotides are TGTGCCAGCTCCGGGGCCAAAGACAATCAGTACATC. It encodes CASSGAKDNQYI.

On this clonotype: A much larger clone differs by one base, so this may be a read error. The rearrangement uses TRBV6-1 and TRBJ2-3; D ambiguous. CDR1 and CDR2 from the germline V gene are MNHNS and SASEGT. This CDR3 has 13 residues. CDR3 bases: TGTGCCAGCAGTGAAGTCTCCACAGATACGCAGTTTTTT. Translating gives CASSEVSTDTQFF.

This clonotype has at least ten counts. The V call is TRBV4-1, the J call TRBJ2-1, with TRBD2 identical over 11 bases. Losses at the gene ends were 1 base for V and 9 bases for J; bases not matched to a gene: 2. The CDR3 has 14 amino acids. Germline CDR1 MGHRA, CDR2 YSYEKL. DNA of the CDR3: TGCGCCAGCAGCCAAGGGGGACTAGCGGTTGAGCAGTTCTTC. Translation: CASSQGGLAVEQFF.

The gene calls are TRBV11-2 and TRBJ2-5; 7 nucleotides match TRBD2. V dropped 9 bases and J dropped 9; count of bases not matched to a gene: 13. Germline V gives CDR1 SGHAT, CDR2 FQNNGV. CDR3 length: 13 residues. CDR3 sequence reads: CASSPNFAGAQYF. Here the CDR3 DNA reads TGTGCCAGTAGTCCCAATTTTGCGGGGGCCCAGTACTTC.

As for this clonotype: A much more abundant neighbour one base away suggests this may be a read error. The chain carries TRBV10-2 and TRBJ1-5, with D hard to call. This CDR3 spans 12 amino acids. Germline lookup yields CDR1 WSHSY and CDR2 SAAADI. Written as DNA, the CDR3 is TGCGCCAGCAGTGAGTCGAGGCAGTCCCACCATTTT. It translates to CASSESRQSHHF.

Notes on this clonotype: It may be a read error: a sequence one base away is much more abundant. The chain is built from TRBV6-5 and TRBJ2-3, with no clear D. V was pared by 7 bases and J by 6 bases, with 14 bases between. CDR1 is MNHEY and CDR2 is SVGAGI in the germline V gene. The CDR3 consists of 13 residues. CDR3 in DNA: TGTGCCAGCAAGAGGCGGCCTCATGATACGCAGTATTTT. This gives the protein CASKRRPHDTQYF.